The 23 T cell receptor beta chains below were found in one sample sequenced in a study of T cells in localized non-small cell lung cancer. Profiling relied on immunoSEQ multiplex PCR, and the TCRdb table lists in-frame clones only, not all of them. This table holds under 70,000 clones, 75% to 90% found once. The specimen was peripheral blood, collected before any cancer treatment. The receptor set was obtained from a woman aged 40-69 years with stage I lung adenocarcinoma.

This sequence joins TRBV6-6 and TRBJ2-3; 9 bases agree with TRBD1. This CDR3 is built from 12 residues. The germline CDR1 and CDR2 sequences are MNHNY and SVGAGI (reference sequence). Losses at the gene ends were 8 bases for V and 4 bases for J; bases not matched to a gene: 1. This CDR3 is CASGQGPDTQYF. CDR3 bases: TGTGCCAGCGGACAGGGGCCAGATACGCAGTATTTT.

This clone was picked up a small number of times. The chain combines TRBV2 with TRBJ2-5; 7 bases are a match to TRBD1. From germline, CDR1 is SNHLY and CDR2 FYNNEI. V dropped 6 bases and J dropped 3; count of bases not matched to a gene: 4. The CDR3 totals 13 residues. DNA of the CDR3: TGTGCCAGCAGGAACGACAGGGAAGAGACCCAGTACTTC. As protein: CASRNDREETQYF.

CDR3 coding DNA: TGCGCCAGCAGTGACCCGGCAGATACGCAGTATTTT. Protein product: CASSDPADTQYF. The chain has TRBV10-1 and TRBJ2-3; D is unresolved. This CDR3 spans 12 amino acids. V dropped 3 bases and J dropped 4 bases, with 5 bases sitting between them. Germline assignment: CDR1 WNHNN and CDR2 SYGVQD (reference sequence).

This clone showed up just once. This rearrangement joins TRBV5-8 to TRBJ1-3; D remains ambiguous. V lost 0 bases to trimming and J lost 0 bases, with 10 bases between them. CDR3 length equals 16 residues. Looked up from germline, CDR1 is SGHTS and CDR2 is YDEGEE. CDR3: CASSLETGISGNTIYF. The CDR3 nucleotides read TGTGCCAGCAGCTTGGAGACCGGGATCTCTGGAAACACCATATATTTT.

The rearrangement uses TRBV11-2 and TRBJ1-1; 7 bases are shared with TRBD1. This CDR3 has 17 amino acids. With V trimmed by 1 base and J by 1 base, 9 bases remained unmatched. CDR1 is SGHAT and CDR2 is FQNNGV in the germline V gene. CDR3 region: CASSLGTWDRRNTEAFF. As DNA, the CDR3 is TGTGCCAGCAGCTTAGGGACTTGGGACAGAAGGAACACTGAAGCTTTCTTT.

The chain has TRBV27 and TRBJ1-2; TRBD1 agrees at 8 bases. V gave up 6 bases and J gave up 1 base; unmatched junction bases: 4. Germline CDR1 reads MNHEY; CDR2 reads SMNVEV (reference sequence). The CDR3 length is 14 residues. CDR3 in DNA: TGTGCCAGCAGGCAGGGGGCGTTTAACTATGGCTACACCTTC. Its translation: CASRQGAFNYGYTF.

This sequence joins TRBV29-1 and TRBJ1-3; D gene unclear. The CDR3 consists of 11 residues. Germline CDR1 and CDR2: SQVTM and ANQGSEA. The ends were cut back, 3 bases at V and 5 bases at J, with 5 bases in the middle. CDR3 protein: CSVEQRNTIYF. The CDR3, as DNA: TGCAGCGTTGAGCAGAGAAACACCATATATTTT.

V is TRBV11-2 and J is TRBJ2-1; D is perhaps TRBD2 (6 bases). The V gene's germline CDR1 is SGHAT and CDR2 FQNNGV. V dropped 0 bases and J dropped 3 bases, with 15 bases sitting between them. The CDR3 runs to 17 residues. The CDR3 DNA reads as TGTGCCAGCAGCTTAGATCATGGCGGCGGGGTCTACAATGAGCAGTTCTTC. This gives the protein CASSLDHGGGVYNEQFF.

The rearrangement joins TRBV27 to TRBJ2-1; TRBD2 agrees at 13 bases. The junction had 0 bases not matched to a gene; V was cut back by 2 bases and J by 8 bases. Germline V gene sequence: CDR1 MNHEY, CDR2 SMNVEV (reference sequence). The length of the CDR3 is 14 residues. The CDR3 nucleotides read TGTGCCAGCAGTTTAGGACTAGCGGGGGATGAGCAGTTCTTC. It specifies CASSLGLAGDEQFF.

The V gene is TRBV10-3, the J gene TRBJ2-3; 9 positions match TRBD2. Germline assignment: CDR1 ENHRY and CDR2 SYGVKD. J lost 0 bases, V lost 6 bases, and 10 bases had no gene match. This CDR3 has 17 residues. The CDR3, as DNA: TGTGCCATCAGCCCCATGAAGACTAGCGGTAGCACAGATACGCAGTATTTT. This translates into CAISPMKTSGSTDTQYF.

This clone has a single count. The chain links TRBV18 to TRBJ2-1; 9 bases agree with TRBD1. Germline V gene sequence: CDR1 KGHSH, CDR2 LQKENI. This CDR3 region has 15 residues. V lost 2 bases, J lost 3 bases, and 2 bases stayed unmatched. The CDR3 region is CASSPTGQGYNEQFF. The DNA of the CDR3 is TGTGCCAGCTCACCAACGGGACAGGGCTACAATGAGCAGTTCTTC.

The chain joins TRBV5-1 to TRBJ2-1; no firm D call. With 2 bases removed from V and 2 bases from J, the gap between germline ends came to 14 bases. This CDR3 region has 16 residues. Germline values: CDR1 SGHRS, CDR2 YFSETQ. The CDR3 is CASSLQSIVTYNEQFF. In DNA, the CDR3 is TGCGCCAGCAGCTTACAGTCCATCGTTACCTACAATGAGCAGTTCTTC.

This clone was seen just once. J is TRBJ2-5 and V is TRBV11-2; 14 positions agree with TRBD2. V trimming: 1 base; J trimming: 0 bases; junction bases outside the gene matches: 7. Germline CDR1 and CDR2: SGHAT and FQNNGV. The CDR3 covers 19 residues. This CDR3 is CASSLGRLAGGSYQETQYF. The CDR3, as DNA: TGTGCCAGCAGCTTAGGTAGACTAGCGGGGGGGTCGTACCAAGAGACCCAGTACTTC. The variable domain in full, with the rest retrieved from reference TRBV11-2 and TRBJ2-5, is EAGVAQSPRYKIIEKRQSVAFWCNPISGHATLYWYQQILGQGPKLLIQFQNNGVVDDSQLPKDRFSAERLKGVDSTLKIQPAKLEDSAVYLCASSLGRLAGGSYQETQYFGPGTRLLVL.

This rearrangement joins TRBV9 to TRBJ1-1; D unresolved. This CDR3 region has 13 residues. Germline V gives CDR1 SGDLS, CDR2 YYNGEE. Trimming cost V 4 bases and J 3 bases, with 10 bases left between them. CDR3 loop: CASSPQWDTEAFF. The CDR3 coding sequence is TGTGCCAGCAGCCCCCAGTGGGACACTGAAGCTTTCTTT.

The sample holds one count of this clone. This rearrangement joins TRBV19 to TRBJ1-5; D unclear. This CDR3 is built from 17 residues. In germline, CDR1 is LNHDA, CDR2 SQIVND (reference sequence). Trimming took 6 bases from V and 0 from J, leaving 18 bases between them. CDR3 in amino acids: CASRIMWSILSNQPQHF. CDR3 DNA sequence: TGTGCCAGTAGAATTATGTGGTCGATTCTTAGCAATCAGCCCCAGCATTTT. The full variable domain, rest sourced from reference TRBV19 and TRBJ1-5, is DGGITQSPKYLFRKEGQNVTLSCEQNLNHDAMYWYRQDPGQGLRLIYYSQIVNDFQKGDIAEGYSVSREKKESFPLTVTSAQKNPTAFYLCASRIMWSILSNQPQHFGDGTRLSIL.

This clone came up once. V usage is TRBV10-3 and J usage is TRBJ2-3, with D possibly being TRBD1 (6 bases). Germline lookup yields CDR1 ENHRY and CDR2 SYGVKD. Trimming left V 6 bases short and J 3 bases short, with 16 bases between. This CDR3 spans 15 amino acids. This CDR3 is CAISQQGLRTDTQYF. The CDR3 DNA follows: TGTGCCATCAGCCAACAGGGTTTGCGGACAGATACGCAGTATTTT.

The genes are TRBV28 and TRBJ2-7, with 9 bases that match TRBD1. V lost 7 bases to trimming and J lost 3 bases; unmatched junction nucleotides: 7. The V gene's germline CDR1 is MDHEN and CDR2 SYDVKM. The CDR3 length is 14 residues. This CDR3 is CASTTGGLGYEQYF. DNA of the CDR3: TGTGCCAGCACCACAGGGGGCTTAGGCTACGAGCAGTACTTC. Combining the CDR3 with reference TRBV28 and TRBJ2-7 gives the whole variable domain DVKVTQSSRYLVKRTGEKVFLECVQDMDHENMFWYRQDPGLGLRLIYFSYDVKMKEKGDIPEGYSVSREKKERFSLILESASTNQTSMYLCASTTGGLGYEQYFGPGTRLTVT.

This chain links TRBV7-9 with TRBJ1-2; D perhaps matches TRBD1 (5 bases). CDR1 is SEHNR and CDR2 is FQNEAQ in the germline V gene (reference sequence). Trimming took 4 bases from V and 3 from J, leaving 21 bases between them. The CDR3 extends over 17 amino acids. The CDR3 region is CASSSGSDSSRDYGYTF. CDR3 DNA sequence: TGTGCCAGCAGCTCCGGAAGCGACAGCTCGAGAGACTATGGCTACACCTTC.

This clone was detected only a few times. The gene calls are TRBV2 and TRBJ1-5; D possibly corresponds to TRBD1 (5 bases). Germline V gives CDR1 SNHLY, CDR2 FYNNEI. Trimming stripped 4 bases from V and 3 bases from J, with 19 bases between. The CDR3 contains 17 residues. DNA of the CDR3: TGTGCCAGCAGTGTATTTGGGCTTGGCAGGGACAATCAGCCCCAGCATTTT. Its translation: CASSVFGLGRDNQPQHF.

V is TRBV10-3 and J is TRBJ2-1; 10 nucleotides match TRBD1. The V gene end was trimmed by 0 bases and the J gene end by 5 bases; junction bases not matched to a gene: 4. From germline, CDR1 is ENHRY and CDR2 SYGVKD. The CDR3 totals 16 residues. In nucleotides, the CDR3 is TGTGCCATCAGTGAGTCGAGGACAGGGGGGGACAATGAGCAGTTCTTC. As protein: CAISESRTGGDNEQFF.

V and J are TRBV11-3 and TRBJ2-3; D is undetermined. Germline-derived CDR1 and CDR2 are SGHNT and YENEEA. V was clipped by 1 base and J by 6 bases, with 11 bases between them. This CDR3 contains 14 residues. The CDR3 DNA sequence: TGTGCCAGCAGCTTAGCCGGCCCCAGCGATACGCAGTATTTT. Residues: CASSLAGPSDTQYF.

The gene calls are TRBV9 and TRBJ1-3, with a tentative D call TRBD1 (5 bases). The germline CDR1 and CDR2 sequences are SGDLS and YYNGEE. The CDR3 extends over 16 amino acids. With 2 bases removed from V and 3 bases from J, the gap between germline ends came to 15 bases. The CDR3 DNA follows: TGTGCCAGCAGCGTGTCCGGAGGGGCGCTTGGAAACACCATATATTTT. This codes for CASSVSGGALGNTIYF.

The chain links TRBV19 to TRBJ1-5; TRBD1 might be the D (5 bases). The length of the CDR3 is 16 residues. The V end lost 3 bases, the J end lost 0 bases, and 12 bases lay between the germline ends. Germline V lookup: CDR1 LNHDA, CDR2 SQIVND (reference sequence). The CDR3 sequence is CASSIRGFVSNQPQHF. The DNA of the CDR3 is TGTGCCAGTAGTATTAGGGGATTCGTTAGCAATCAGCCCCAGCATTTT.